This T cell receptor beta chain comes out of a study of cytomegalovirus exposure and HLA in healthy donors. Note on this clone: The antigen is unknown.

General study results and limits: A later analysis found that most CMV-associated TCR beta chains appeared HLA-restricted. In a later analysis, at a false discovery rate of 0.05, 17,000 or so TCR beta sequences matched HLA alleles. Reports credit the classifier with highly specific, highly sensitive diagnosis of cytomegalovirus status. Highest at DRB1 and lowest at HLA-C, TCR association rates differed among HLA loci in a later analysis.

V lost 8 bases, J lost 6 bases, and 17 bases stayed unmatched. Germline lookup yields CDR1 SGHTA and CDR2 FQGNSA. This CDR3 has 16 amino acids. The PCR used 60 Vbeta and 13 Jbeta primers. Sequenced by immunoSEQ multiplex PCR; TCRdb stores in-frame clones only, minus some. The sample consists of over 130,000 clones, approximately 67% of them appearing once. The clonotype comes from a woman between 55 and 75 years old in good health and CMV-seronegative. This rearrangement joins TRBV7-2 to TRBJ2-7, with TRBD2 identical over 9 bases. The sequenced material came from PBMCs. Written as DNA, the CDR3 is TGTGCCAGCGAAACCAGCGGGAGGAATCCGCCCCGCGAGCAGTACTTC. Its protein product is CASETSGRNPPREQYF.